The sequence of this T cell receptor (beta chain) was determined in a study of neurological immune-mediated disorders (dated by TCRdb to the late 2010s). Turning to the overall study: Of the roughly 34 multiple sclerosis patients, about 30 had relapsing-remitting MS and 3 had secondary progressive MS. The study compared peripheral blood TCR-beta repertoires of HTLV-I-associated myelopathy (HAM/TSP) patients, multiple sclerosis patients and healthy controls using UMI-based sequencing. Of the approximately 68 subjects in the cohort, about 14 were HAM/TSP patients, approximately 34 were multiple sclerosis patients, and some 20 were healthy controls. Longitudinal samples, technical triplicates and paired sorted CD4+ and CD8+ T-cell subsets, alongside PBMC samples, were included among the roughly 97 TCR-beta libraries.

The table lists this clonotype with many counts. Its recognized antigen is unknown. The record has no base qualities; no much larger clone is one base away. CDR1 and CDR2, per the germline V gene, are KGHSH and LQKENI. Trimming removed 6 bases from V and 7 bases from J, leaving 7 bases between the germline ends. The CDR3 covers 11 residues, taking in both the cysteine and the phenylalanine. Only the CDR3 DNA stays, 33 bases, in frame from base 1. Study-wide findings and limitations: TCR clonal expansion was highest in HAM/TSP patients and lowest in MS patients, with MS patients falling below even healthy controls. Phylogenetic analysis grouped repertoires from 18 of 34 MS patients into a cluster of related CDR3 sequences, suggesting a possible repertoire-level signature. Expanded clones from different subjects shared no identical CDR3 amino acid sequences, which suggests that TCR-beta repertoires were private in all groups. The MS cluster showed no association with clinical or MRI features, and the authors stated that larger cohorts are needed.

cDNA was synthesized by template-switch 5'RACE using a primer carrying a 10-nucleotide random unique molecular identifier by which each TCR transcript was tagged. Over 170 million TCR-beta sequences, covering 15-18 subjects, were produced in each sequencing run. Total RNA was extracted with the RNeasy kit. The KAPA Real-time Library Amplification kit was used to amplify TCR-beta VDJ regions with primers for the TCR constant region and the 5'RACE anchor. Sample indexes and Illumina adaptors were added in a first PCR, after which library yield was increased in a second PCR. After purification with Ampure beads, the TCR product of roughly 650 bp was size-selected on a 2% E-gel SizeSelection system. Before pooling, library quality was checked on a Bioanalyzer, concentration was measured with Qubit, and libraries were quantified with the Kapa Library Quantification kit. Paired-end 2 x 150 bp sequencing of the libraries was performed on an Illumina HiSeq 2500. To increase sequence diversity, about 25-31% phiX was spiked into each library pool. Per the original workflow: Quality-filtered reads were processed with the UMI-based MiGEC pipeline, and over 75% of raw TCR sequences were removed by the MiGEC pipeline during error correction. VDJ genes were aligned to IMGT germline references, and clonotypes were defined by unique CDR3 amino acid sequence plus V-J genes. Clonal expansion, Shannon diversity and CDR3 relatedness (CalcPairwiseDistances, ClusterSamples) were evaluated with VDJtools, and phylogenetic trees were built with CLCbio workbench. A clone was classed as expanded if it had 8 or more unique UMIs, a cutoff based on coefficient-of-variation modelling across technical triplicates. TCRdb handled the public reads itself, with Q25 trimming in fastp and clone calling in MiXCR, and kept productive beta chains. Identical CDR3 proteins give one entry, which carries the most common genes and DNA. Here the V and J calls rest on TCRdb's processing, not on the authors' analysis. The sample yields about 29,000 distinct CDR3 sequences; 3% to 3.5% were counted once. The ten largest clones capture 6% to 8% of the sample.

For unsorted PBMC libraries, 2 million PBMCs were used after storage in RNAlater at -80 degrees C until RNA extraction. Multiple sclerosis patients were enrolled in a US clinical protocol under which disease progression was evaluated by magnetic resonance imaging. Peripheral blood was subjected to Ficoll-Hypaque density gradient centrifugation to isolate PBMCs, which were then cryopreserved in liquid nitrogen. The sequence links TRBV18 to TRBJ2-1, with the D gene not confidently named. This TCR came from a woman younger than 45 with multiple sclerosis. The source material was PBMCs. The CDR3 region has the sequence CASSRANEQFF. The nucleotide sequence is TGTGCCAGCTCTAGGGCTAATGAGCAGTTCTTC.